This is a list of T cell receptor beta chains from one sample in a study of graft-versus-host responses after intestinal transplantation. Libraries were prepared by immunoSEQ multiplex PCR; TCRdb keeps only in-frame clonotypes and omits some of them. The data contain 25,000 to 30,000 clones, approximately 93% of them singletons. Source: PBMCs, taken 18 days after transplant. Receptors were obtained from a human patient who received an intestinal transplant, so some T cells may come from the graft donor. Each CDR3 is given with its conserved first and last residue. The order of the fields is D gene, J gene, V gene, clone size, CDR3 DNA, CDR3 protein. D genes are given only for firm matches. A clone size is listed for some rows: how often the clone was seen (once, few, many), or a class if it is expanded.

- | TRBJ2-2 | TRBV5-1 | - | TGCGCCAGCAGCTTACAGGGATCCACCGGGGAGCTGTTTTTT | CASSLQGSTGELFF
TRBD1 | TRBJ1-6 | TRBV5-6 | - | TGTGCCAGCAGCTTTAGGGGGCAAAATAATTCACCCCTCCACTTT | CASSFRGQNNSPLHF
- | TRBJ2-7 | TRBV5-8 | - | TGTGCCAGCAGCTTATCAGGGGCCCTAACCTACGAGCAGTACTTC | CASSLSGALTYEQYF
- | TRBJ2-1 | TRBV5-4 | - | TGTGCCAGCAGCTTCAAAGGGGTTGGGGGCTCCTACAATGAGCAGTTCTTC | CASSFKGVGGSYNEQFF
- | TRBJ1-2 | TRBV5-1 | - | TGCGCCAGCCGACTTGTATCGGTTCGAAAGATCTATGGCTACACCTTC | CASRLVSVRKIYGYTF
- | TRBJ1-3 | TRBV6-5 | - | TGTGCCAGCAGTTTGAGGGTACCTGGAAACACCATATATTTT | CASSLRVPGNTIYF
- | TRBJ2-1 | TRBV29-1 | - | TGCAGCGTTTGCGACGCCGACAATGAGCAGTTCTTC | CSVCDADNEQFF
- | TRBJ1-1 | TRBV29-1 | - | TGCAGCGTTGAGGGCAGGGCGGCTGAAGCTTTCTTT | CSVEGRAAEAFF
- | TRBJ2-5 | TRBV5-6 | - | TGTGCCAGCACCAACAGGAATTCTGAGACCCAGTACTTC | CASTNRNSETQYF
TRBD1 | TRBJ2-2 | TRBV2 | - | TGTGCCAGCAGTGAGGGGACAGGGGTTAATTGGGGGGAGCTGTTTTTT | CASSEGTGVNWGELFF
- | TRBJ1-2 | TRBV19 | - | TGTGCCAGTAGTATCTTCTATAACTATGGCTACACCTTC | CASSIFYNYGYTF
TRBD1 | TRBJ1-5 | TRBV29-1 | once | TGCAGCGTTGGGGACATGACAGGGGCTCAGCCCCAGCATTTT | CSVGDMTGAQPQHF
TRBD1 | TRBJ1-2 | TRBV29-1 | - | TGCAGCGTATTGGGCTTGACAGGGCCTTATGGCTACACCTTC | CSVLGLTGPYGYTF
TRBD1 | TRBJ1-4 | TRBV19 | few | TGTGCCAGTAGTATTCAGGGGGAGAATGAAAAACTGTTTTTT | CASSIQGENEKLFF
- | TRBJ1-5 | TRBV7-9 | - | TGTGCCAGCAGCTTAGGATATCAGCCCCAGCATTTT | CASSLGYQPQHF
- | TRBJ2-3 | TRBV10-3 | - | TGTGCCATCAGCTCCTTTAAGGGAGATACGCAGTATTTT | CAISSFKGDTQYF
TRBD2 | TRBJ2-3 | TRBV4-1 | once | TGCGCCAGCAGCCAAGCCCTCATGGGGCTAGCGGGCCCCACAGATACGCAGTATTTT | CASSQALMGLAGPTDTQYF
- | TRBJ2-1 | TRBV6-5 | - | TGTGCCAGCAGTTACTCGGGGGAGAATGAGCAGTTCTTC | CASSYSGENEQFF
- | TRBJ1-1 | TRBV9 | - | TGTGCCAGCAGCGTAGGGGACGGTACTGAAGCTTTCTTT | CASSVGDGTEAFF
- | TRBJ2-7 | TRBV11-2 | - | TGTGCCAGCAGCTTAGGGTGGGGCTACGAGCAGTACTTC | CASSLGWGYEQYF
- | TRBJ1-5 | TRBV29-1 | - | TGCAGCGTTCGGGAGAGCTACAATCAGCCCCAGCATTTT | CSVRESYNQPQHF
- | TRBJ2-7 | TRBV7-8 | - | TGTGCCAGCAGCCGACTAAATAGGGATTACTACGAGCAGTACTTC | CASSRLNRDYYEQYF
TRBD1 | TRBJ1-6 | TRBV25-1 | - | TGTGCCAGCAGTTGGGCATTTTCGGACAGGCCCGTTTCACCCCTCCACTTT | CASSWAFSDRPVSPLHF
- | TRBJ1-1 | TRBV15 | - | TGTGCCACCAGCAGAGATCGGTGGGGGGGGCGTAGAACTGAAGCTTTCTTT | CATSRDRWGGRRTEAFF
- | TRBJ2-6 | TRBV7-9 | - | TGTGCCAGCAGCTTGGGGACATCAGACTCTGGGGCCAACGTCCTGACTTTC | CASSLGTSDSGANVLTF
- | TRBJ2-5 | TRBV6-5 | - | TGTGCCAGCACCCCTAAGATGGCAGGAGTCGGGACCCAGTACTTC | CASTPKMAGVGTQYF
- | TRBJ1-2 | TRBV2 | - | TGTGCCAGCAGTGAACAGTTTGGACCTTATGGCTACACCTTC | CASSEQFGPYGYTF
- | TRBJ2-1 | TRBV5-6 | - | TGTGCCAGCAGCTTTAGCGGACCCATCAATGAGCAGTTCTTC | CASSFSGPINEQFF
- | TRBJ2-1 | TRBV7-8 | - | TGTGCCAGCAGCTTAGCGATAGGGGATCCCTCCTACAATGAGCAGTTCTTC | CASSLAIGDPSYNEQFF
- | TRBJ2-1 | TRBV27 | - | TGTGCCAGCAGTTTGGACAGTCCCAATGAGCAGTTCTTC | CASSLDSPNEQFF
TRBD1 | TRBJ2-1 | TRBV7-9 | - | TGTGCCGAGGACAGGCTAGACAATGAGCAGTTCTTC | CAEDRLDNEQFF
TRBD1 | TRBJ2-5 | TRBV5-5 | - | TGTGCCAGCAGTCATAAGACGGGCAGGGGGCTTCAAGAGACCCAGTACTTC | CASSHKTGRGLQETQYF
- | TRBJ2-1 | TRBV5-1 | - | TGCGCCAGCAGCTTGATTCGGTCGGGCGGCAATGAGCAGTTCTTC | CASSLIRSGGNEQFF
- | TRBJ1-5 | TRBV12-5 | - | TGTGCTAGTGGTTTGGCTTCCCCCAGGGATCAGCGGGGTAGTAGCAATCAGCCCCAGCATTTT | CASGLASPRDQRGSSNQPQHF
TRBD2 | TRBJ2-1 | TRBV4-1 | - | TGCGCCAGCAGCCTACGGGGGGGCCCTTCTGATGAGCAGTTCTTC | CASSLRGGPSDEQFF
- | TRBJ2-1 | TRBV12-5 | - | TGTGCTAGTGGTACAGATTTGGGCTGGGGAGGTGAGCAGTTCTTC | CASGTDLGWGGEQFF
- | TRBJ1-3 | TRBV4-1 | few | TGCGCCAGCAGCCACGCTGGAAACACCATATATTTT | CASSHAGNTIYF
- | TRBJ2-1 | TRBV12-5 | - | TGTGCTAGTGGTGATCTAGCCCCACGGGATAATGAGCAGTTCTTC | CASGDLAPRDNEQFF
TRBD1 | TRBJ2-6 | TRBV5-1 | - | TGCGCCAGCAGCTTGGGACAGGGAATTTCTGGGGCCAACGTCCTGACTTTC | CASSLGQGISGANVLTF
- | TRBJ2-5 | TRBV2 | - | TGTGCCAGCAGCGGGGAAGGCAAAGAGACCCAGTACTTC | CASSGEGKETQYF
TRBD2 | TRBJ2-3 | TRBV5-6 | - | TGTGCCAGCAGCTTGGGACCCCCTCTAGCGGGAAACACAGATACGCAGTATTTT | CASSLGPPLAGNTDTQYF
- | TRBJ2-7 | TRBV27 | - | TGTGCCAGTTGGTCGGAATGGACCGAGCAGTACTTC | CASWSEWTEQYF
TRBD1 | TRBJ1-2 | TRBV12-5 | - | TGTGCTAGTGGGGGACAGGGAAACTATGGCTACACCTTC | CASGGQGNYGYTF
- | TRBJ2-5 | TRBV7-9 | - | TGTGCCAGCAGCCCTCAGGGACGGGAGACCCAGTACTTC | CASSPQGRETQYF
- | TRBJ1-1 | TRBV29-1 | - | TGCAGCGTTGGAGGGCGAACTGAAGCTTTCTTT | CSVGGRTEAFF
- | TRBJ1-1 | TRBV7-9 | - | TGTGCCAGCAGCTTACTAGGCGTAGGGACTGAAGCTTTCTTT | CASSLLGVGTEAFF
- | TRBJ1-4 | TRBV7-9 | - | TGTGCCAGCAGCTCGGGACGGAATAATGAAAAACTGTTTTTT | CASSSGRNNEKLFF
TRBD2 | TRBJ2-7 | TRBV27 | - | TGTGCCAGCAGTCCATCGGGGGGGCCCGACGAGCAGTACTTC | CASSPSGGPDEQYF